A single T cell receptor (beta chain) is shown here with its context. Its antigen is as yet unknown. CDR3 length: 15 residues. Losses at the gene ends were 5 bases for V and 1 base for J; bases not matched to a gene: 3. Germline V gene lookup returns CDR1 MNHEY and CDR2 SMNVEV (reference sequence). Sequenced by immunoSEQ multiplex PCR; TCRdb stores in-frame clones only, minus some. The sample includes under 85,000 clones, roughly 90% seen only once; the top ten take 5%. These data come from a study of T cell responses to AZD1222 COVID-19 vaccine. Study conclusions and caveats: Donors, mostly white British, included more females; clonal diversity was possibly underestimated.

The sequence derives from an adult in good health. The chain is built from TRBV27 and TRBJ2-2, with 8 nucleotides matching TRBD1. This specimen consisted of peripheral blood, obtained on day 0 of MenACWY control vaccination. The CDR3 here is CASSMGTGNTGELFF. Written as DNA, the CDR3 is TGTGCCAGCAGTATGGGGACAGGGAACACCGGGGAGCTGTTTTTT.